The 24 T cell receptor beta chains in this list originate from one sample, sequenced in a study of early T cells in non-severe SARS-CoV-2 infection. From the 5' RACE reads, TCRdb called clonotypes with MiXCR, one entry per CDR3 protein. The sample carries some 60,000 distinct CDR3 sequences, around 9.9% recorded once. Input material: whole blood. These receptors all stem from an adult who was a healthcare worker with PCR-confirmed SARS-CoV-2 infection or an uninfected control (not recorded which).

The chain links TRBV5-1 to TRBJ1-2; D is ambiguous. Germline V lookup: CDR1 SGHRS, CDR2 YFSETQ. V was cut by 4 bases and J by 0 bases, with 13 bases left in between. The CDR3 contains 15 residues. CDR3 sequence (DNA): TGCGCCAGCAGCCGAGACTCAGTGTCTAACTATGGCTACACCTTC. Translating gives CASSRDSVSNYGYTF.

This clonotype came up many times. This chain joins TRBV11-2 and TRBJ2-2; D unresolved. Germline CDR1 SGHAT, CDR2 FQNNGV. The CDR3 totals 17 residues. V was cut by 1 base and J by 3 bases, with 15 bases left in between. The CDR3, as DNA: TGTGCCAGCAGCTTAGTCGTAGGGTGGGATGACACCGGGGAGCTGTTTTTT. As protein: CASSLVVGWDDTGELFF. Full variable domain (rest looked up from reference TRBV11-2 and TRBJ2-2): EAGVAQSPRYKIIEKRQSVAFWCNPISGHATLYWYQQILGQGPKLLIQFQNNGVVDDSQLPKDRFSAERLKGVDSTLKIQPAKLEDSAVYLCASSLVVGWDDTGELFFGEGSRLTVL.

In this sample, this clonotype turned up a few times. This chain links TRBV7-9 with TRBJ1-6; D might be TRBD1 (5 bases). Germline V CDR1 and CDR2: SEHNR, FQNEAQ (reference sequence). V was pared by 7 bases and J by 5 bases, with 9 bases between. The CDR3 runs to 13 residues. The CDR3 DNA reads as TGTGCCAGCAACGGACACCATAATTCACCCCTCCACTTT. Residues: CASNGHHNSPLHF.

This clonotype was seen ten or more times. V gene TRBV27 combines with J gene TRBJ1-1, with D possibly being TRBD1 (5 bases). From germline, CDR1 is MNHEY and CDR2 SMNVEV (reference sequence). The CDR3 has 14 residues. V lost 5 bases to trimming and J lost 8 bases, with 18 bases between them. As DNA, the CDR3 is TGTGCCAGCAGTCCCCAGGGACTTTCAGCCGAAGCTTTCTTT. Translated, it gives CASSPQGLSAEAFF.

This chain uses TRBV10-3 with TRBJ1-6, with D uncertain. V lost 2 bases to trimming and J lost 7 bases, with 12 bases between them. Germline V gene data show CDR1 as ENHRY and CDR2 as SYGVKD. The CDR3 totals 15 residues. DNA for the CDR3: TGTGCCATCAGTGAGAGTAGGGTACTCAATTCACCCCTCCACTTT. This sequence encodes CAISESRVLNSPLHF.

This clonotype was seen a handful of times. The genes are TRBV4-1 and TRBJ2-5; perhaps TRBD2 as D (6 bases). The ends were cut back, 10 bases at V and 3 bases at J, with 15 bases in the middle. The CDR3 has 13 amino acids. Germline lookup yields CDR1 MGHRA and CDR2 YSYEKL. The CDR3 protein is CATSAGIEETQYF. In nucleotides, the CDR3 is TGCGCCACCTCGGCGGGGATAGAAGAGACCCAGTACTTC.

This clonotype was picked up a small number of times. The rearrangement links TRBV6-5 to TRBJ2-1; 8 positions agree with TRBD1. V gave up 7 bases and J gave up 6 bases; unmatched junction bases: 14. Germline values: CDR1 MNHEY, CDR2 SVGAGI. The CDR3 totals 16 residues. The CDR3: CASKQAGRGLGNEQFF. The CDR3 nucleotides are TGTGCCAGCAAACAAGCCGGCAGGGGGCTTGGCAATGAGCAGTTCTTC.

The chain employs TRBV27 and TRBJ2-5, with a tentative D call TRBD2 (6 bases). V was shortened by 4 bases and J by 1 base, with 10 bases between the two germline ends. The CDR3 is made up of 14 amino acids. CDR1 and CDR2 from the germline V gene are MNHEY and SMNVEV (reference sequence). CDR3 sequence: CASSSRGPQETQYF. CDR3 sequence (DNA): TGTGCCAGCAGTTCGCGGGGTCCCCAAGAGACCCAGTACTTC.

The gene calls are TRBV5-4 and TRBJ2-3; 11 bases fit TRBD2. From germline, CDR1 is SGHNT and CDR2 YYREEE (reference sequence). This CDR3 region has 18 residues. The ends lost 3 bases at V and 5 bases at J; junction bases unmatched: 14. The CDR3: CASSYTYSTSGGRDTQYF. The CDR3 DNA reads as TGTGCCAGCAGCTACACATACTCTACTAGCGGGGGTAGAGATACGCAGTATTTT. Full variable domain (missing parts from reference TRBV5-4 and TRBJ2-3): ETGVTQSPTHLIKTRGQQVTLRCSSQSGHNTVSWYQQALGQGPQFIFQYYREEENGRGNFPPRFSGLQFPNYSSELNVNALELDDSALYLCASSYTYSTSGGRDTQYFGPGTRLTVL.

The chain combines TRBV19 with TRBJ2-3; D gene uncertain. Trimming removed 2 bases from V and 0 bases from J, with 12 bases in between. The CDR3 runs to 16 residues. Germline V CDR1 and CDR2: LNHDA, SQIVND (reference sequence). CDR3 nucleotide sequence: TGTGCCAGTAGTATATTTTTGGGCACGAGCACAGATACGCAGTATTTT. Residues: CASSIFLGTSTDTQYF. The full variable domain, with the rest looked up from reference TRBV19 and TRBJ2-3, is DGGITQSPKYLFRKEGQNVTLSCEQNLNHDAMYWYRQDPGQGLRLIYYSQIVNDFQKGDIAEGYSVSREKKESFPLTVTSAQKNPTAFYLCASSIFLGTSTDTQYFGPGTRLTVL.

In DNA, the CDR3 is TGTGCCACCAGTGATCGCTTTTTAGGTCGATTCTTC. The encoded protein is CATSDRFLGRFF. The chain recombines TRBV24-1 with TRBJ2-1; D is undetermined. Looked up from germline, CDR1 is KGHDR and CDR2 is SFDVKD. The CDR3 runs 12 residues. Deletions cut 3 bases from V and 16 bases from J, with 15 bases between.

This clonotype was found a few times. V and J are TRBV14 and TRBJ1-5; no clear D gene. The CDR3 sequence is 13 residues long. The V and J ends lost 4 bases and 7 bases respectively, with 11 bases between them. Germline-derived CDR1 and CDR2 are SGHDN and FVKESK. The CDR3 coding sequence is TGTGCCAGCAGCCGCGGACTAGGGCAGCCCCAGCATTTT. This gives the protein CASSRGLGQPQHF.

Only a few counts were recorded for this clonotype. V gene TRBV2 combines with J gene TRBJ2-2, with 7 nucleotides matching TRBD1. This CDR3 has 15 amino acids. Germline V CDR1 and CDR2: SNHLY, FYNNEI. V lost 7 bases and J lost 3; bases outside the gene matches: 8. CDR3 DNA: TGTGCCAGCACCAAGACAGGGAGTTACACCGGGGAGCTGTTTTTT. It codes for CASTKTGSYTGELFF.

This rearrangement joins TRBV29-1 to TRBJ2-5; 8 positions match TRBD1. Germline assignment: CDR1 SQVTM and CDR2 ANQGSEA. This CDR3 is 13 amino acids long. With V trimmed by 7 bases and J by 4 bases, 8 bases remained unmatched. CDR3 amino acids: CSARDRRGETQYF. The CDR3 nucleotides read TGCAGCGCCCGGGACAGGAGGGGAGAGACCCAGTACTTC. Full variable domain (rest looked up from reference TRBV29-1 and TRBJ2-5): SAVISQKPSRDICQRGTSLTIQCQVDSQVTMMFWYRQQPGQSLTLIATANQGSEATYESGFVIDKFPISRPNLTFSTLTVSNMSPEDSSIYLCSARDRRGETQYFGPGTRLLVL.

The rearrangement joins TRBV7-3 to TRBJ2-3, with a possible D match to TRBD1 (6 bases). With 5 bases removed from V and 0 bases from J, the gap between germline ends came to 12 bases. Germline CDR1 is SGHTA and CDR2 is FQGTGA. The CDR3 spans 15 residues. The CDR3 nucleotides read TGTGCCAGCAGCCAGTTGAGGGGGAGCACAGATACGCAGTATTTT. This encodes CASSQLRGSTDTQYF.

A few counts support this clonotype. The chain couples TRBV5-1 to TRBJ1-6; 8 bases fit TRBD1. Unmatched junction bases numbered 1, after V lost 0 bases and J lost 8 bases. CDR1 is SGHRS, CDR2 YFSETQ, per germline. This CDR3 is 14 amino acids long. This chain's CDR3 is CASSLDRGDSPLHF. DNA for the CDR3: TGCGCCAGCAGCTTGGACAGGGGGGATTCACCCCTCCACTTT.

This clonotype has a handful of counts. The V and J genes are TRBV12-3 or TRBV12-4 and TRBJ1-2, with a tentative D call TRBD1 (5 bases). This CDR3 contains 13 residues. V was pared by 7 bases and J by 6 bases, with 15 bases between. The CDR3 nucleotides read TGTGCCAGCACTATAGCCCCCAGGGATGGCTACACCTTC. Protein product: CASTIAPRDGYTF.

This clonotype has only a few counts. The rearrangement links TRBV7-3 to TRBJ2-5; no definite D call. Germline CDR1 is SGHTA and CDR2 is FQGTGA. V lost 1 base and J 2 bases, leaving 11 bases between the germline ends. This CDR3 region has 15 residues. The CDR3 is CASSLIAGSQETQYF. Written as DNA, the CDR3 is TGTGCCAGCAGCTTAATCGCAGGAAGTCAAGAGACCCAGTACTTC.

The CDR3 loop is CSARSGWGGTEAFF. In DNA form, the CDR3 reads TGCAGTGCTAGATCCGGTTGGGGCGGGACTGAAGCTTTCTTT. The V gene is TRBV20-1, the J gene TRBJ1-1; D perhaps matches TRBD1 (5 bases). The CDR3 is 14 residues long. The germline gives CDR1 DFQATT, CDR2 SNEGSKA (reference sequence). Trimming took 2 bases from V and 5 from J, leaving 15 bases between them.

This clonotype was counted only a few times. The V gene is TRBV7-8, the J gene TRBJ2-7; TRBD1 matches 8 bases. J was trimmed by 6 bases and V by 1 base; bases with no gene match: 2. This CDR3 spans 13 amino acids. Germline values: CDR1 SGHVS, CDR2 FQNEAQ. The chain's CDR3 is CASSLDRGSEQYV. The CDR3 DNA sequence: TGTGCCAGCAGCTTAGACAGGGGGTCCGAGCAGTACGTC.

J is TRBJ2-1 and V is TRBV20-1; TRBD2 agrees at 12 bases. V lost 3 bases and J lost 6; bases outside the gene matches: 6. Germline V CDR1 and CDR2: DFQATT, SNEGSKA (reference sequence). The CDR3 spans 15 residues. The CDR3 here is CSASVLAGGPNEQFF. In nucleotides, the CDR3 is TGCAGTGCTAGCGTTCTAGCGGGGGGGCCCAATGAGCAGTTCTTC.

This clonotype was seen only a few times. This sequence joins TRBV15 and TRBJ1-6; no firm D call. The CDR3 is 14 amino acids. Germline CDR1 reads LNHNV; CDR2 reads YYDKDF (reference sequence). Trimming pared 3 bases from V and 7 bases from J, leaving 10 bases between. The CDR3 DNA sequence: TGTGCCACCAGCAGGACGGGAGGGAATTCACCCCTCCACTTT. As protein: CATSRTGGNSPLHF.

This clonotype was seen at least ten times. The chain combines TRBV7-8 with TRBJ2-5; D is undetermined. Trimming stripped 4 bases from V and 5 bases from J, with 8 bases between. The CDR3 runs to 12 residues. CDR1 and CDR2 (germline): SGHVS, FQNEAQ. The CDR3 here is CASSSGWETQYF. The CDR3 DNA reads as TGTGCCAGCAGCTCGGGCTGGGAGACCCAGTACTTC. Using reference TRBV7-8 and TRBJ2-5 for the parts outside the CDR3, the full variable domain is GAGVSQSPRYKVAKRGQDVALRCDPISGHVSLFWYQQALGQGPEFLTYFQNEAQLDKSGLPSDRFFAERPEGSVSTLKIQRTQQEDSAVYLCASSSGWETQYFGPGTRLLVL.

V is TRBV10-1 and J is TRBJ2-3; no definite D call. Per the germline V gene, CDR1 is WNHNN and CDR2 is SYGVQD (reference sequence). The CDR3 is 12 residues long. V lost 0 bases, J lost 14 bases, and 12 bases lay in between. This CDR3 is CASSESSGPPYF. CDR3 nucleotide sequence: TGCGCCAGCAGTGAGTCAAGTGGCCCCCCGTATTTT.